One sample yielded the 22 T cell receptor beta chains listed below, sequenced in a study of Graves' ophthalmopathy and Graves' hyperthyroidism. Amplification of the TCR beta CDR3 regions used RNA transcripts (as template). In the first round, RT-PCR was carried out with HTBI primers, and a multiplex PCR formed the second round. One entry per CDR3 protein results from TCRdb running MiXCR on the multiplex PCR reads. The sample includes 220,000 or so distinct CDR3 sequences, under 25% of them seen just once. Sequenced input: peripheral blood. Receptors originate from a woman between 45 and 60 years old with Graves' ophthalmopathy.

V gene TRBV3-1 combines with J gene TRBJ1-1, with 9 bases lining up with TRBD1. The V and J ends lost 6 bases and 5 bases, in that order; junction bases with no gene match: 7. In germline, CDR1 is LGHDT, CDR2 YNNKEL (reference sequence). This CDR3 has 14 residues. As DNA, the CDR3 is TGTGCCAGCAGACAGGGGGCTAGGTGGACTGAAGCTTTCTTT. Protein product: CASRQGARWTEAFF.

This clonotype was found many times. This rearrangement joins TRBV29-1 to TRBJ2-5; 7 nucleotides align to TRBD1. The V gene's germline CDR1 is SQVTM and CDR2 ANQGSEA. This CDR3 is built from 12 residues. The V and J ends lost 4 bases and 4 bases, in that order; junction bases with no gene match: 3. The CDR3 is CSVGDSPETQYF. The CDR3 DNA is TGCAGCGTTGGGGACAGTCCAGAGACCCAGTACTTC. Using reference TRBV29-1 and TRBJ2-5 for the parts outside the CDR3, the full variable domain is SAVISQKPSRDICQRGTSLTIQCQVDSQVTMMFWYRQQPGQSLTLIATANQGSEATYESGFVIDKFPISRPNLTFSTLTVSNMSPEDSSIYLCSVGDSPETQYFGPGTRLLVL.

This clonotype was found many times. The rearrangement links TRBV5-1 to TRBJ1-3, with TRBD1 matching over 9 bases. The ends lost 2 bases at V and 3 bases at J; junction bases unmatched: 9. Looked up from germline, CDR1 is SGHRS and CDR2 is YFSETQ. This CDR3 has 17 residues. CDR3 sequence: CASSFSATGGYGNTIYF. In nucleotides, the CDR3 is TGCGCCAGCAGCTTCTCGGCGACAGGGGGATATGGAAACACCATATATTTT.

CDR3 bases: TGTGCCAGCATTCCCAGGGGGGCCGTTTACTCGAACACTGAAGCTTTCTTT. This sequence encodes CASIPRGAVYSNTEAFF. The V and J genes are TRBV6-1 and TRBJ1-1; 7 bases fit TRBD1. The CDR3 runs to 17 residues. Germline trimming cut 7 bases from V and 1 base from J; bases unmatched to any gene: 15. Germline values: CDR1 MNHNS, CDR2 SASEGT.

This clonotype has ten or more counts. The chain joins TRBV29-1 to TRBJ2-7; tentatively, D is TRBD1 (6 bases). This CDR3 region has 13 residues. V lost 6 bases, J lost 2 bases, and 14 bases lay in between. The V gene's germline CDR1 is SQVTM and CDR2 ANQGSEA. The CDR3 DNA is TGCAGCGTGGGAAGGGGACACGCCTACGAGCAGTACTTC. It yields the protein CSVGRGHAYEQYF.

The chain uses TRBV12-3 or TRBV12-4 and TRBJ2-2; the D is unclear. V was shortened by 7 bases and J by 7 bases, with 13 bases between the two germline ends. There are 13 residues in the CDR3. CDR3 loop: CASIPTLGGELFF. DNA of the CDR3: TGTGCCAGCATACCAACCCTAGGCGGGGAGCTGTTTTTT.

Ten or more counts support this clonotype. This chain links TRBV12-3 or TRBV12-4 with TRBJ2-7; the match to TRBD2 covers 11 bases. The CDR3 is made up of 13 amino acids. The V and J ends lost 5 bases and 9 bases, in that order; junction bases with no gene match: 6. CDR3 nucleotide sequence: TGTGCCAGCAGTCCGACTAGCGGGGTAGGGCAGTACTTC. Protein: CASSPTSGVGQYF.

V usage is TRBV6-1 and J usage is TRBJ1-1, with 12 bases lining up with TRBD1. The CDR3 has 17 residues. V shed 7 bases, J shed 4 bases, and the junction held 13 bases outside the gene matches. Germline V gene lookup returns CDR1 MNHNS and CDR2 SASEGT. The CDR3 DNA reads as TGTGCCAGCATAAATATTGTTGGGACAGGGGGCTTCACTGAAGCTTTCTTT. Translation: CASINIVGTGGFTEAFF.

For the CDR3, the DNA is TGTGCCAGCAGTGGCCAGGGTCGAAAGGAAGAGACCCAGTACTTC. Its translation is CASSGQGRKEETQYF. The chain couples TRBV6-1 to TRBJ2-5; D may be TRBD1 (5 bases). V dropped 4 bases and J dropped 3 bases, with 15 bases sitting between them. CDR3 length: 15 amino acids. Germline V CDR1 and CDR2: MNHNS, SASEGT.

This clonotype has ten or more counts. One junction end does not reproduce the germline sequence, and a read error may be involved. The chain links TRBV6-5 to TRBJ2-7, with D tentatively TRBD1 (5 bases). The CDR3 has 12 residues. Per germline, CDR1 MNHEY and CDR2 SVGAGI. CDR3 residues: CASSYSGIEQYF. The CDR3 nucleotides read TGTGCCAGCAGCTACTCAGGGATCGAGCAGTACTTC.

The rearrangement joins TRBV18 to TRBJ2-3; no reliable D call. Trimming took off 3 bases at V and 1 base at J, with 5 bases between the two ends. The V gene's germline CDR1 is KGHSH and CDR2 LQKENI. The CDR3 has 13 residues. The CDR3 nucleotides are TGTGCCAGCTCACCGGAACGCACAGATACGCAGTATTTT. Translation: CASSPERTDTQYF.

This clonotype was observed many times. This sequence joins TRBV19 and TRBJ1-1; D remains ambiguous. There are 14 residues in the CDR3. CDR1 is LNHDA and CDR2 is SQIVND in the germline V gene (reference sequence). V was trimmed by 6 bases and J by 0 bases, leaving 11 bases between them. The CDR3 nucleotides read TGTGCCAGTAGCCCCGGACGGCTGAACACTGAAGCTTTCTTT. It specifies CASSPGRLNTEAFF.

This clonotype was counted at least ten times. The J gene is TRBJ2-1, the V gene TRBV12-3 or TRBV12-4, with D hard to call. The CDR3 runs 16 residues. V lost 3 bases, J lost 7 bases, and 19 bases lay in between. CDR3 coding DNA: TGTGCCAGCAGTTTCGCGGTGGGTACGCGGAAAAATGAGCAGTTCTTC. Translated, it gives CASSFAVGTRKNEQFF.

This clonotype was counted ten times or more. The rearrangement links TRBV19 to TRBJ2-7; D is perhaps TRBD2 (5 bases). The CDR3 runs 12 residues. V was shortened by 6 bases and J by 2 bases, with 8 bases between the two germline ends. Germline CDR1 LNHDA, CDR2 SQIVND (reference sequence). The CDR3: CASRGATYEQYF. CDR3 DNA sequence: TGTGCCAGTAGGGGAGCCACCTACGAGCAGTACTTC.

This clonotype was detected ten times or more. CDR3 coding DNA: TGCAGTGCTAGCGGTGTAAACGAGCAGTACTTC. Translated: CSASGVNEQYF. The genes are TRBV20-1 and TRBJ2-7; D unresolved. V was shortened by 3 bases and J by 5 bases, with 8 bases between the two germline ends. Germline V gene sequence: CDR1 DFQATT, CDR2 SNEGSKA (reference sequence). CDR3 length equals 11 residues.

This clonotype was found many times. This sequence joins TRBV6-1 and TRBJ1-1, with no clear D. Trimming removed 7 bases at V and 2 bases at J, with 17 bases between. The length of the CDR3 is 15 residues. Germline V CDR1 and CDR2: MNHNS, SASEGT. CDR3 DNA: TGTGCCAGCATCCCAGCGCCCCCTCTTAACACTGAAGCTTTCTTT. It encodes CASIPAPPLNTEAFF.

This clonotype has ten or more counts. This rearrangement joins TRBV5-1 to TRBJ2-7, with 12 bases that match TRBD2. Germline V gene sequence: CDR1 SGHRS, CDR2 YFSETQ. V gave up 2 bases and J gave up 2 bases; unmatched junction bases: 8. CDR3 length: 17 amino acids. In DNA, the CDR3 is TGCGCCAGCAGCTTTTCCCCTAGCGGGAGGGCAACCTACGAGCAGTACTTC. Its translation is CASSFSPSGRATYEQYF.

Many counts were recorded for this clonotype. The gene calls are TRBV12-3 or TRBV12-4 and TRBJ2-2; D unclear. Trimming stripped 3 bases from V and 5 bases from J, with 13 bases between. The CDR3 loop spans 15 amino acids. In DNA, the CDR3 is TGTGCCAGCAGTTTTTACACAATTGGGACCGGGGAGCTGTTTTTT. Amino acids: CASSFYTIGTGELFF.

This clonotype was counted at least ten times. The chain links TRBV5-1 to TRBJ1-1; 7 nucleotides match TRBD1. The CDR3 consists of 15 residues. Germline trimming cut 5 bases from V and 3 bases from J; bases unmatched to any gene: 10. Per the germline V gene, CDR1 is SGHRS and CDR2 is YFSETQ. As DNA, the CDR3 is TGCGCCAGCAGTAGAACAGGGGACGGGTACACTGAAGCTTTCTTT. As protein: CASSRTGDGYTEAFF.

This clonotype was counted many times. This sequence joins TRBV12-3 or TRBV12-4 and TRBJ1-3; D uncertain. V lost 5 bases to trimming and J lost 2 bases, with 10 bases between them. This CDR3 has 14 amino acids. The CDR3 nucleotides read TGTGCCAGCAGTATACTCTTACCTGGAAACACCATATATTTT. Translated: CASSILLPGNTIYF.

The V and J genes are TRBV6-1 and TRBJ2-1, with 7 bases fitting TRBD2. From germline, CDR1 is MNHNS and CDR2 SASEGT. Germline trimming cut 2 bases from V and 6 bases from J; bases unmatched to any gene: 13. This CDR3 has 17 residues. CDR3 DNA: TGTGCCAGCAGTGAAAGGGGTATGACTAGCTGGGGCAATGAGCAGTTCTTC. It yields the protein CASSERGMTSWGNEQFF.

Ten or more counts support this clonotype. The chain links TRBV4-1 to TRBJ2-7, with a weak D call TRBD1 (6 bases). CDR1 and CDR2 from the germline V gene are MGHRA and YSYEKL. The ends were cut back, 10 bases at V and 0 bases at J, with 19 bases in the middle. The CDR3 length is 15 residues. In DNA form, the CDR3 reads TGCGCCACCACCAAGGGGGTGGGTAGCTCCTACGAGCAGTACTTC. Amino acid sequence: CATTKGVGSSYEQYF.